The rows below give T cell receptor beta chains drawn from one sample of a study of regulatory T cells in long-lasting Graves disease. Using its own MiXCR run on the multiplex PCR reads, TCRdb lists one record per CDR3 protein. Among approximately 390,000 distinct CDR3 sequences listed, around 16% were seen once. This same sample was also part of a study on T cells in Graves' hyperthyroidism and ophthalmopathy.

The material was peripheral blood mononuclear cells (PBMCs), obtained at new diagnosis, from a patient treated with antithyroid drugs. The receptors here all came from a woman aged 18-29 years with Graves disease. Both conserved end residues are part of each CDR3. Clone size, where shown, is once, few, many, or a class for clones that have expanded.

cdr3_length	clone_size	v_call	cdr3_aa
15	many	TRBV6-1	CASRENRQAFHEQYF
17	.	TRBV27	CASSPLNRGLAKNIQYF
13	.	TRBV9	CASSVAGADTQYF
15	.	TRBV19	CSSSIGTGITYEQYF
15	many	TRBV28	CASSLSSAGRNIQYF
13	many	TRBV28	CASSPTRSYGYTF
16	.	TRBV13	CASSSLGGAYNSPLHF
13	many	TRBV12-3/TRBV12-4	CASSIRGPGEQYF
12	few	TRBV10-2	CASSESFNEQFF
16	few	TRBV7-6	CASSLAVPGVAGELFF
13	.	TRBV5-4	CASSTGSNQPQHF
15	once	TRBV30	CAWSTQGVGRSPLHF
17	many	TRBV5-1	CASSLGQGRVSTDTQYF
14	many	TRBV28	CASSSWDSSDGYTF
11	many	TRBV20-1	CSAVAVNEQFF
17	.	TRBV15	CATSRDTRLSSGNTIYF
14	many	TRBV18	CASSPQEGDTEAFF
14	.	TRBV7-6	CASSLSGAPLGYTF
12	.	TRBV6-1	CASSEQRSTTFF
13	many	TRBV2	CASRRDRNSPLHF
17	.	TRBV3-1	CASSQRSGRSQQETQYF
14	many	TRBV6-2/TRBV6-3	CASNPLGGNQPQHF
14	many	TRBV2	CASRGEGVSTEAFF
15	many	TRBV11-2	CASSLGQDRIYEQYF
17	many	TRBV7-9	CASRSLGTGGGYNEQFF
13	many	TRBV30	CAWTSGSSGELFF
14	few	TRBV12-5	CASGTGTSGETQYF
16	.	TRBV6-1	CASSESLGYSNQPQHF
18	few	TRBV6-2/TRBV6-3	CASRVPGLAGVFTGELFF
12	many	TRBV29-1	CSVGQGAKEQYF
16	few	TRBV9	CASSVSGTGGQETQYF
15	.	TRBV2	CASSLGQGRDQPQHF
18	.	TRBV5-1	CASSLALAGSSGANVLTF
11	many	TRBV2	CASRTGGEQFF
15	many	TRBV6-5	CASSYSGHPGEEQYF
13	few	TRBV12-3/TRBV12-4	CASSPGDSGELFF
14	few	TRBV7-2	CASSTSTSHNEQFF
14	.	TRBV5-1	CASSFTGAGEKLFF
15	many	TRBV5-1	CASSLDRQSTDTQYF
13	.	TRBV28	CASSFTGERDYTF